A selection of T cell receptor beta chains follows, all from one sample in a study of cytomegalovirus exposure and HLA in healthy donors. TCRdb's copy holds only in-frame clones and misses some; the assay was immunoSEQ multiplex PCR. This sample yields more than 75,000 clones, of which around 70% are seen a single time; roughly 6.2% belongs to the top ten. Sequencing was done on a sample of PBMCs. The receptors stem from a woman aged 45-65 years in good health and CMV-seropositive. Each CDR3 is given with its conserved first and last residue. A D gene is named only where the DNA matches it firmly. The size of a clone is reported for some rows only, either as once, few or many, or as a class for expanded clones.

abundance: NA; d_gene: NA; j_gene: TRBJ2-7; v_gene: TRBV19; CDR3nt: TGTGCCAGTAGTTCCAACCTCCGGGACAAGCAGTACTTC; CDR3aa: CASSSNLRDKQYF
abundance: NA; d_gene: NA; j_gene: TRBJ1-5; v_gene: TRBV7-6; CDR3nt: TGTGCCAGCAGCACCCATTCGGAGCCCCAGCATTTT; CDR3aa: CASSTHSEPQHF
abundance: NA; d_gene: TRBD2; j_gene: TRBJ2-2; v_gene: TRBV5-6; CDR3nt: TGTGCCAGCAGCGCCCTAGCGGTCGGGGAGCTGTTTTTT; CDR3aa: CASSALAVGELFF
abundance: NA; d_gene: TRBD1; j_gene: TRBJ2-3; v_gene: TRBV19; CDR3nt: TGTGCCAGTAGTACGACAGGGGGAGGGACAGATACGCAGTATTTT; CDR3aa: CASSTTGGGTDTQYF
abundance: NA; d_gene: NA; j_gene: TRBJ2-5; v_gene: TRBV5-6; CDR3nt: TGTGCCAGCAGCCGAGGTGCGCAAGAGACCCAGTACTTC; CDR3aa: CASSRGAQETQYF
abundance: NA; d_gene: TRBD1; j_gene: TRBJ1-4; v_gene: TRBV28; CDR3nt: TGTGCCAGCAGGCCTACAGGGGGCGGGAATGAAAAACTGTTTTTT; CDR3aa: CASRPTGGGNEKLFF
abundance: few; d_gene: TRBD1; j_gene: TRBJ2-7; v_gene: TRBV2; CDR3nt: TGTGCCAGCAGTAGGGACAGGGTGAGAGGCTACGAGCAGTACTTC; CDR3aa: CASSRDRVRGYEQYF
abundance: NA; d_gene: NA; j_gene: TRBJ2-2; v_gene: TRBV6-1; CDR3nt: TGTGCCAGCCGGTCCCCCACCGGGGAGCTGTTTTTT; CDR3aa: CASRSPTGELFF
abundance: few; d_gene: TRBD2; j_gene: TRBJ2-3; v_gene: TRBV4-2; CDR3nt: TGTGCCAGCAGCCAAGGATCCGCACTAGCGATCTACACAGATACGCAGTATTTT; CDR3aa: CASSQGSALAIYTDTQYF
abundance: once; d_gene: NA; j_gene: TRBJ2-5; v_gene: TRBV5-6; CDR3nt: TGTGCCAGCAGCTTGGGAAGCCGGGAAGAGACCCAGTACTTC; CDR3aa: CASSLGSREETQYF
abundance: NA; d_gene: NA; j_gene: TRBJ2-7; v_gene: TRBV6-1; CDR3nt: TGTGCCAGCAGTGGCTCAGCAGGGACCTACGAGCAGTACTTC; CDR3aa: CASSGSAGTYEQYF
abundance: NA; d_gene: NA; j_gene: TRBJ1-5; v_gene: TRBV19; CDR3nt: TGTGCCAGTATGGAGGGGAATCAGCCCCGGCATTTT; CDR3aa: CASMEGNQPRHF
abundance: NA; d_gene: TRBD1; j_gene: TRBJ1-4; v_gene: TRBV9; CDR3nt: TGTGCCATTCGGGACAGCAATTCTGGGGCAACTAATGAAAAACTGTTTTTT; CDR3aa: CAIRDSNSGATNEKLFF
abundance: NA; d_gene: NA; j_gene: TRBJ2-5; v_gene: TRBV7-9; CDR3nt: TGTGCCAGCAGCCTCCCGGCACGGGGACAAGAGACCCAGTACTTC; CDR3aa: CASSLPARGQETQYF
abundance: once; d_gene: TRBD1; j_gene: TRBJ2-1; v_gene: TRBV19; CDR3nt: TGTGCCAGTAGTCAACTTATAGGACAGGGCATAGCTATCTACAATGAGCAGTTCTTC; CDR3aa: CASSQLIGQGIAIYNEQFF
abundance: once; d_gene: TRBD1; j_gene: TRBJ1-4; v_gene: TRBV25-1; CDR3nt: TGTGCCAGCAGTGAATCGCCCCGGGCCAGGGGGTATGAAAAACTGTTTTTT; CDR3aa: CASSESPRARGYEKLFF
abundance: NA; d_gene: NA; j_gene: TRBJ2-2; v_gene: TRBV7-9; CDR3nt: TGTGCCAGCAGCCAAGTTGCGGAAACCGGGGAGCTGTTTTTT; CDR3aa: CASSQVAETGELFF
abundance: once; d_gene: TRBD1; j_gene: TRBJ2-7; v_gene: TRBV5-1; CDR3nt: TGCGCCAGCAGCCTCCAGGGGGAGCGCGGCTACGAGCAGTACTTC; CDR3aa: CASSLQGERGYEQYF
abundance: few; d_gene: TRBD1; j_gene: TRBJ1-4; v_gene: TRBV5-1; CDR3nt: TGCGCCAGCAGTGCCGGACAGGGGCGGGAGGAAAAACTGTTTTTT; CDR3aa: CASSAGQGREEKLFF
abundance: NA; d_gene: NA; j_gene: TRBJ2-7; v_gene: TRBV28; CDR3nt: TGTGCCAGCAGGCGGGGGCTCTACGAGCAGTACTTC; CDR3aa: CASRRGLYEQYF
abundance: NA; d_gene: NA; j_gene: TRBJ2-5; v_gene: TRBV9; CDR3nt: TGTGCCAGCAGCGTTAGGGGCACCGGGACCCAGTACTTC; CDR3aa: CASSVRGTGTQYF
abundance: few; d_gene: TRBD2; j_gene: TRBJ2-7; v_gene: TRBV11-3; CDR3nt: TGTGCCAGCAGCTTAGACCGCGGGAGTCTCGAGCAGTACTTC; CDR3aa: CASSLDRGSLEQYF